The 24 T cell receptor beta chains in this list originate from one sample, sequenced in a study of blood T cell repertoires in COVID-19 (dated by TCRdb to about 2020). The library was made by the immunoSEQ multiplex PCR assay. TCRdb's version of the immuneACCESS table is confined to in-frame rearrangements and falls short of the full clone set. An unresolved V gene accounts for under half of the shortfall where checked; the remainder is of unknown origin. The sample profile shows roughly 120,000 clones; around 70% of them were found once. The top ten clones comprise around 6.2% of the sample. The sample taken for sequencing was peripheral blood. Every receptor here comes from a man at least 80 years old with COVID-19, enrolled during active disease.

For this clone: The sample contains more than one DNA sequence encoding this CDR3. V usage is TRBV6-5 and J usage is TRBJ1-1, with D possibly matching TRBD1 (6 bases). Per germline, CDR1 MNHEY and CDR2 SVGAGI. Trimming removed 0 bases at V and 4 bases at J, with 9 bases between. This CDR3 comprises 14 residues. CDR3: CASSYSGGGTEAFF. CDR3 bases: TGTGCCAGCAGTTACTCAGGGGGGGGCACTGAAGCTTTCTTT.

The rearrangement joins TRBV19 to TRBJ1-5; possible D gene TRBD1, 5 bases. Trimming took 1 base from V and 4 from J, leaving 8 bases between them. In germline, CDR1 is LNHDA, CDR2 SQIVND (reference sequence). The CDR3 consists of 14 residues. CDR3 bases: TGTGCCAGTAGTATAGTGGGGCTGAATCAGCCCCAGCATTTT. As protein: CASSIVGLNQPQHF.

The chain uses TRBV19 and TRBJ2-1, with TRBD2 matching 9 bases. Germline V gene sequence: CDR1 LNHDA, CDR2 SQIVND (reference sequence). CDR3 size: 15 residues. The V segment lost 4 bases and the J segment 9 bases; nucleotides outside the gene matches: 10. The CDR3 DNA reads TGTGCCAGTAGTACCGTCCTAGCGGGAAACGGTGAGCAGTTCTTC. Translated, it gives CASSTVLAGNGEQFF.

This sequence joins TRBV30 and TRBJ2-3, with TRBD1 matching over 7 bases. V trimming: 4 bases; J trimming: 4 bases; junction bases outside the gene matches: 5. Germline V gene lookup returns CDR1 GTSNPN and CDR2 SVGIG (reference sequence). The CDR3 runs to 13 residues. The CDR3 loop reads CAWNRGHADTQYF. In DNA, the CDR3 is TGTGCCTGGAATAGGGGGCACGCAGATACGCAGTATTTT.

V usage is TRBV5-1 and J usage is TRBJ2-7, with TRBD2 matching 7 bases. CDR1 and CDR2 (germline): SGHRS, YFSETQ. The CDR3 consists of 15 residues. V gave up 0 bases and J gave up 2 bases; unmatched junction bases: 5. CDR3 in amino acids: CASSLGGRAPYEQYF. The CDR3 coding sequence is TGCGCCAGCAGCTTGGGTGGGAGGGCCCCCTACGAGCAGTACTTC.

This chain connects TRBV9 to TRBJ2-7, with 8 bases lining up with TRBD2. The V gene's germline CDR1 is SGDLS and CDR2 YYNGEE. Trimming cost V 0 bases and J 4 bases; bases outside gene matches: 9. The CDR3 consists of 16 residues. This CDR3 is CASSVGAGGRSYEQYF. The DNA of the CDR3 is TGTGCCAGCAGCGTAGGCGCGGGAGGAAGGTCATACGAGCAGTACTTC.

This clone was found a few times. V gene TRBV28 combines with J gene TRBJ2-7; weak D call: TRBD1 (6 bases). The CDR3 has 13 residues. Trimming removed 5 bases at V and 1 base at J, with 9 bases between. Germline lookup yields CDR1 MDHEN and CDR2 SYDVKM. The CDR3 nucleotides read TGTGCCAGCAGTCTGCAGGGGTCCTACGAGCAGTACTTC. Protein product: CASSLQGSYEQYF.

Here the CDR3 reads CASSTGERVGYTF. CDR3 nucleotide sequence: TGTGCCAGTAGTACCGGGGAGCGGGTTGGCTACACCTTC. The rearrangement uses TRBV19 and TRBJ1-2; D is unresolved. V lost 4 bases, J lost 7 bases, and 13 bases lay in between. The CDR3 runs to 13 residues. Germline values: CDR1 LNHDA, CDR2 SQIVND (reference sequence). The whole variable domain, remainder taken from reference TRBV19 and TRBJ1-2, is DGGITQSPKYLFRKEGQNVTLSCEQNLNHDAMYWYRQDPGQGLRLIYYSQIVNDFQKGDIAEGYSVSREKKESFPLTVTSAQKNPTAFYLCASSTGERVGYTFGSGTRLTVV.

The chain is built from TRBV7-9 and TRBJ1-4; maybe TRBD1 (5 bases). Germline assignment: CDR1 SEHNR and CDR2 FQNEAQ (reference sequence). The CDR3 runs 17 residues. The ends were cut back, 4 bases at V and 8 bases at J, with 23 bases in the middle. In DNA form, the CDR3 reads TGTGCCAGCAGCTCGATATCGCAGGGAAGGTTAGGCGAAAAACTGTTTTTT. It is translated as CASSSISQGRLGEKLFF.

This clone was picked up a small number of times. V is TRBV6-5 and J is TRBJ2-1; 7 bases line up with TRBD2. CDR1 and CDR2 (germline): MNHEY, SVGAGI. Trimming took 0 bases from V and 3 from J; bases not matched to a gene: 5. This CDR3 region has 16 residues. CDR3 amino acids: CASSYSAGENYNEQFF. CDR3 nucleotides: TGTGCCAGCAGTTACTCGGCGGGAGAGAACTACAATGAGCAGTTCTTC.

This clone was counted between two and nine times. V gene TRBV7-2 combines with J gene TRBJ1-3; TRBD1 matches 7 bases. J was trimmed by 2 bases and V by 0 bases; bases with no gene match: 7. This CDR3 spans 17 amino acids. Germline CDR1 is SGHTA and CDR2 is FQGNSA. The CDR3 DNA reads TGTGCCAGCAGCTTAGCGCTAGGCAGGGGGACTGGAAACACCATATATTTT. Protein sequence: CASSLALGRGTGNTIYF.

This clone was seen only a few times. This sequence joins TRBV5-1 and TRBJ2-1, with D possibly matching TRBD2 (5 bases). The CDR3 loop spans 17 amino acids. V was clipped by 0 bases and J by 0 bases, with 13 bases between them. Looked up from germline, CDR1 is SGHRS and CDR2 is YFSETQ. CDR3 loop: CASSLEGSASSYNEQFF. In nucleotides, the CDR3 is TGCGCCAGCAGCTTGGAGGGTAGCGCGAGCTCCTACAATGAGCAGTTCTTC.

In its sample, this clone was seen a few times. V usage is TRBV2 and J usage is TRBJ2-2; 12 positions agree with TRBD2. V was pared by 8 bases and J by 2 bases, with 6 bases of the junction left unmatched. The CDR3 is made up of 16 amino acids. Germline values: CDR1 SNHLY, CDR2 FYNNEI. For the CDR3, the DNA is TGTGCCAGCGGAGGACTAGCGGGACAAAACACCGGGGAGCTGTTTTTT. Amino acids: CASGGLAGQNTGELFF.

This sequence joins TRBV5-8 and TRBJ1-2; the match to TRBD1 covers 10 bases. CDR3 length equals 15 residues. The germline V gene has CDR1 SGHTS and CDR2 YDEGEE. The J segment lost 5 bases and the V segment lost 4 bases, leaving 8 bases of the junction unmatched. The CDR3 reads CASSTRDRGDYGYTF. DNA of the CDR3: TGTGCCAGCAGCACGAGGGACAGGGGTGATTATGGCTACACCTTC.

CDR3 DNA: TGTGCCAGCACCCCCGGGCTAGCGGCAAGCGAGCAGTACTTC. It yields the protein CASTPGLAASEQYF. The chain is built from TRBV9 and TRBJ2-7, with TRBD2 matching 7 bases. From germline, CDR1 is SGDLS and CDR2 YYNGEE. The junction had 12 bases not matched to a gene; V was cut back by 6 bases and J by 6 bases. CDR3 length equals 14 residues.

The J gene is TRBJ2-1, the V gene TRBV7-6; D may be TRBD2 (6 bases). The CDR3 is 15 residues long. The V end lost 0 bases, the J end lost 5 bases, and 11 bases lay between the germline ends. Germline values: CDR1 SGHVS, CDR2 FNYEAQ. CDR3 residues: CASSLAFSGDNEQFF. The CDR3 bases are TGTGCCAGCAGCTTAGCCTTTAGCGGAGACAATGAGCAGTTCTTC.

The J gene is TRBJ1-1, the V gene TRBV29-1; no clear D gene. This CDR3 spans 12 amino acids. Germline V CDR1 and CDR2: SQVTM, ANQGSEA. The V gene lost 6 bases and the J gene lost 0 bases, with 8 bases spanning the gap. CDR3 in DNA: TGCAGCGTACTAACTATGAACACTGAAGCTTTCTTT. Its translation is CSVLTMNTEAFF.

Only one count was recorded for this clone. The same CDR3 can be traced to other DNA sequences in this sample. The chain links TRBV4-2 to TRBJ2-7; 12 nucleotides align to TRBD2. Per germline, CDR1 LGHNA and CDR2 YNFKEQ. After removal of 0 bases from V and 3 bases from J, the junction contained 3 bases not matched to a gene. The CDR3 has 16 amino acids. The chain's CDR3 is CASSQDPSGRGYEQYF. In nucleotides, the CDR3 is TGTGCCAGCAGCCAAGATCCTAGCGGGAGGGGCTACGAGCAGTACTTC.

This clone was detected only a few times. The rearrangement links TRBV3-1 (or the pseudogene TRBV3-2) to TRBJ2-2; 7 bases fit TRBD1. From germline, CDR1 is LGHDT and CDR2 YNNKEL (reference sequence). The CDR3 has 14 amino acids. V lost 4 bases to trimming and J lost 7 bases; unmatched junction nucleotides: 6. The CDR3 DNA follows: TGTGCCAGCAGCCTAGCGACAGGGTTCGGGGAGCTGTTTTTT. It specifies CASSLATGFGELFF.

This clone was seen a handful of times. The CDR3 loop reads CASSMFGSYEQYF. CDR3 nucleotides: TGTGCCAGTAGTATGTTCGGCTCCTACGAGCAGTACTTC. The chain combines TRBV19 with TRBJ2-7, with D unclear. The length of the CDR3 is 13 residues. Trimming left V 3 bases short and J 0 bases short, with 6 bases between. Per germline, CDR1 LNHDA and CDR2 SQIVND (reference sequence).

This chain links TRBV7-8 with TRBJ2-7, with D perhaps TRBD1 (6 bases). Germline CDR1 SGHVS, CDR2 FQNEAQ. With 0 bases removed from V and 0 bases from J, the gap between germline ends came to 12 bases. This CDR3 comprises 16 residues. CDR3 DNA: TGTGCCAGCAGCTTAGCCGGACAGTTCATCTCCTACGAGCAGTACTTC. It yields the protein CASSLAGQFISYEQYF.

The V call is TRBV3-1 (or the pseudogene TRBV3-2), the J call TRBJ1-2, with D possibly TRBD1 on 6 matching bases. V lost 2 bases and J 6 bases, leaving 13 bases between the germline ends. The CDR3 runs 14 residues. The V gene's germline CDR1 is LGHDT and CDR2 YNNKEL (reference sequence). This chain's CDR3 is CASSQLGGADGYTF. For the CDR3, the DNA is TGTGCCAGCAGCCAACTAGGGGGGGCCGATGGCTACACCTTC.

This chain links TRBV6-4 with TRBJ2-3; 11 bases line up with TRBD1. V was clipped by 2 bases and J by 5 bases; unmatched bases: 3. In germline, CDR1 is MRHNA, CDR2 SNTAGT. The CDR3 runs to 15 residues. The CDR3 loop reads CASSDQDRGLDTQYF. The CDR3 coding sequence is TGTGCCAGCAGTGACCAGGACAGGGGGCTAGATACGCAGTATTTT.

The V and J genes are TRBV28 and TRBJ1-4; possible D gene TRBD1, 6 bases. Germline V gene sequence: CDR1 MDHEN, CDR2 SYDVKM. This CDR3 comprises 15 residues. V lost 5 bases, J lost 5 bases, and 15 bases lay in between. The DNA for the CDR3 is TGTGCCAGCAGTCCCAGGGGACGGACGAATGAAAAACTGTTTTTT. It codes for CASSPRGRTNEKLFF.